The 16 T cell receptor beta chains presented below share a single source sample, sequenced in a study of cytomegalovirus exposure and HLA in healthy donors (dated by TCRdb to 2016 to 2017). The receptor library was made with the immunoSEQ multiplex PCR assay. For the multiplex PCR, a mixture combining 60 forward primers for TCR Vbeta segments and 13 reverse primers for TCR Jbeta segments was used. The table comes from immuneACCESS by way of TCRdb, which keeps in-frame sequences with V and J called. Part of the clones is missing from these tables; in studies checked, under half for an unresolved V gene and the rest for unknown reasons. The sample table contains around 92,000 clones; only one count was recorded for about 80% of them. The ten most abundant clones make up under 4% of the sample. Sequencing was carried out using PBMCs. The source of these receptors is a female donor in good health and CMV-seropositive.

The chain joins TRBV7-9 to TRBJ2-5; D may be TRBD1 (5 bases). Germline loops: CDR1 SEHNR, CDR2 FQNEAQ (reference sequence). The CDR3 spans 12 residues. V gave up 2 bases and J gave up 5 bases, with 6 bases separating them. CDR3 sequence: CASSLKGETQYF. The DNA for the CDR3 is TGTGCCAGCAGCTTAAAGGGGGAGACCCAGTACTTC.

This clone was detected only once. The chain links TRBV12-5 to TRBJ2-7; 7 nucleotides agree with TRBD2. Germline assignment: CDR1 LGHNT and CDR2 FRNRAP. CDR3 length: 14 residues. V dropped 6 bases and J dropped 3; count of bases not matched to a gene: 8. CDR3 nucleotides: TGTGCTAGTGGGCCGGGGCTAGCGGACTACGAGCAGTACTTC. Its translation: CASGPGLADYEQYF.

On this clone: A read error may account for a junction end that differs from germline. Written as DNA, the CDR3 is TGTCCCACCAGCAGAGAAAGAACAGGGGCAGGGGAGCAGTACTTC. Protein product: CPTSRERTGAGEQYF. The chain recombines TRBV15 with TRBJ2-7; TRBD1 matches at 7 bases. The CDR3 spans 15 residues. The V gene's germline CDR1 is LNHNV and CDR2 YYDKDF (reference sequence).

The V call is TRBV2, the J call TRBJ2-7, with D perhaps matching TRBD1 (5 bases). V was cut by 2 bases and J by 3 bases, with 11 bases left in between. The length of the CDR3 is 14 residues. Germline CDR1 reads SNHLY; CDR2 reads FYNNEI. CDR3 region: CASSELRQFYEQYF. DNA for the CDR3: TGTGCCAGCAGTGAACTCCGACAGTTCTACGAGCAGTACTTC.

The J gene is TRBJ1-6, the V gene TRBV5-1, with D possibly TRBD1 on 5 matching bases. The CDR3 spans 18 residues. V lost 4 bases and J lost 4, with 21 bases in between. Germline assignment: CDR1 SGHRS and CDR2 YFSETQ. CDR3 DNA sequence: TGCGCCAGCAGCGCCGGCTGGAGTACGGGGGTTTATAATTCACCCCTCCACTTT. Translated: CASSAGWSTGVYNSPLHF.

This chain connects TRBV6-5 to TRBJ1-2; 9 bases line up with TRBD1. This CDR3 has 14 amino acids. The V gene end was trimmed by 6 bases and the J gene end by 8 bases; junction bases not matched to a gene: 10. CDR1 MNHEY and CDR2 SVGAGI come from the germline V gene. The CDR3 spells CASRAGTGSLGYTF. The CDR3 nucleotides read TGTGCCAGCAGAGCCGGGACAGGGTCCTTGGGCTACACCTTC.

The V call is TRBV4-2, the J call TRBJ1-5; possible D gene TRBD1, 5 bases. Germline-derived CDR1 and CDR2 are LGHNA and YNFKEQ. V was pared by 1 base and J by 0 bases, with 10 bases between. The length of the CDR3 is 16 residues. The CDR3 here is CASSQGTGGSNQPQHF. CDR3 sequence (DNA): TGTGCCAGCAGCCAAGGAACCGGGGGTAGCAATCAGCCCCAGCATTTT.

This clone was counted a single time. This chain uses TRBV5-6 with TRBJ1-1; D remains unclear. V lost 0 bases and J lost 4, with 7 bases in between. The CDR3 spans 13 residues. Germline CDR1 reads SGHDT; CDR2 reads YYEEEE. The CDR3 coding sequence is TGTGCCAGCAGCTTGGTAGAGCGCACTGAAGCTTTCTTT. This encodes CASSLVERTEAFF.

The chain couples TRBV2 to TRBJ2-1, with 8 bases aligning to TRBD2. The CDR3 contains 13 residues. The germline CDR1 and CDR2 sequences are SNHLY and FYNNEI. The V segment lost 9 bases and the J segment 6 bases; nucleotides outside the gene matches: 7. CDR3 sequence reads: CARQRESGNEQFF. For the CDR3, the DNA is TGTGCCAGACAGCGGGAGTCAGGCAATGAGCAGTTCTTC. The whole variable domain, remainder taken from reference TRBV2 and TRBJ2-1, is EPEVTQTPSHQVTQMGQEVILRCVPISNHLYFYWYRQILGQKVEFLVSFYNNEISEKSEIFDDQFSVERPDGSNFTLKIRSTKLEDSAMYFCARQRESGNEQFFGPGTRLTVL.

The chain combines TRBV27 with TRBJ1-2; D unresolved. Germline assignment: CDR1 MNHEY and CDR2 SMNVEV (reference sequence). CDR3 length: 15 residues. Deletions cut 4 bases from V and 6 bases from J, with 18 bases between. CDR3 amino acids: CASSSRERSGDGYTF. The CDR3 DNA reads as TGTGCCAGCAGTTCCCGGGAACGGTCTGGGGATGGCTACACCTTC.

This chain connects TRBV5-6 to TRBJ2-7, with TRBD1 matching over 9 bases. This CDR3 comprises 15 residues. The V segment lost 3 bases and the J segment 4 bases; nucleotides outside the gene matches: 8. The germline CDR1 and CDR2 sequences are SGHDT and YYEEEE. CDR3 in DNA: TGTGCCAGCAGCTCAAGGCGACAGGGGGTTTACGAGCAGTACTTC. Protein sequence: CASSSRRQGVYEQYF.

This clone appeared a few times. The rearrangement joins TRBV7-9 to TRBJ1-4; 7 nucleotides line up with TRBD1. Germline-derived CDR1 and CDR2 are SEHNR and FQNEAQ (reference sequence). Trimming at V came to 5 bases and at J to 2 bases, leaving 2 bases not matched to a gene. The length of the CDR3 is 14 residues. In DNA form, the CDR3 reads TGTGCCAGCAGCACACAGGGGACTAATGAAAAACTGTTTTTT. Residues: CASSTQGTNEKLFF. The full variable domain, completed using reference TRBV7-9 and TRBJ1-4, is DTGVSQNPRHKITKRGQNVTFRCDPISEHNRLYWYRQTLGQGPEFLTYFQNEAQLEKSRLLSDRFSAERPKGSFSTLEIQRTEQGDSAMYLCASSTQGTNEKLFFGSGTQLSVL.

In the case of this clone: One end of the junction varies from germline; a read error may be responsible. The chain carries TRBV7-7 and TRBJ1-3; weak D call: TRBD2 (5 bases). Judging by the DNA end, TRBJ2-2 fits better; the J call may be wrong. CDR3 length: 16 amino acids. Per the germline V gene, CDR1 is SSHAT and CDR2 is FNYEAQ (reference sequence). The CDR3 protein is CASSLGGGPNTGELFF. The CDR3 nucleotides are TGTGCTAGCAGCTTAGGAGGCGGTCCGAACACCGGGGAGCTGTTTTTT.

This clone was observed a single time. The V call is TRBV11-3, the J call TRBJ2-7, with D possibly matching TRBD1 (5 bases). Trimming took off 1 base at V and 0 bases at J, with 7 bases between the two ends. Germline loops: CDR1 SGHNT, CDR2 YENEEA. The CDR3 covers 14 residues. The chain's CDR3 is CASSLGDSSYEQYF. As DNA, the CDR3 is TGTGCCAGCAGCTTAGGAGACAGCTCCTACGAGCAGTACTTC.

The genes are TRBV7-8 and TRBJ1-1; 7 nucleotides match TRBD1. This CDR3 has 14 amino acids. Unmatched junction bases numbered 3, after V lost 5 bases and J lost 0 bases. Germline V gives CDR1 SGHVS, CDR2 FQNEAQ. CDR3 DNA sequence: TGTGCCAGCAGCCCGGACAGGCTGAACACTGAAGCTTTCTTT. Amino acids: CASSPDRLNTEAFF.

This rearrangement joins TRBV7-3 to TRBJ1-1; unclear D gene. Trimming shortened V by 1 base and J by 4 bases, and 13 bases separated the two germline ends. The CDR3 loop spans 15 amino acids. Germline CDR1 and CDR2: SGHTA and FQGTGA. CDR3 amino acids: CASSLMGGRGTEAFF. CDR3 DNA: TGTGCCAGCAGCTTAATGGGCGGGAGAGGCACTGAAGCTTTCTTT.